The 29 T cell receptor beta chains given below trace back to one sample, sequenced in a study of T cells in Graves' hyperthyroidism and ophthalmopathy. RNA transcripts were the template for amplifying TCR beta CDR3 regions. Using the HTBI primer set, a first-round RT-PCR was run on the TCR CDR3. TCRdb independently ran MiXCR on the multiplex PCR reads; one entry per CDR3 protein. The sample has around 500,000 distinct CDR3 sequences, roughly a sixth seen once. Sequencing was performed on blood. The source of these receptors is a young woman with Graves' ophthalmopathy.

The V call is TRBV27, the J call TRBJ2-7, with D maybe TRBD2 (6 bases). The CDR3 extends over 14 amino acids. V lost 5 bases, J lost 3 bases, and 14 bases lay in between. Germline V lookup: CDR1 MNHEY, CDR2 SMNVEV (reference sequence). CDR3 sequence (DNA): TGTGCCAGCAGTCTAGGACTATCGCACTACGAGCAGTACTTC. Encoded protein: CASSLGLSHYEQYF.

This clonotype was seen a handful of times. The CDR3, as DNA: TGTGCCAGCAGTTACTCGAAGGGCCGCAATACCTACGAGCAGTACTTC. Amino acids: CASSYSKGRNTYEQYF. The chain employs TRBV6-6 and TRBJ2-7; D not resolved. Germline V gene data show CDR1 as MNHNY and CDR2 as SVGAGI (reference sequence). V was clipped by 0 bases and J by 2 bases, with 14 bases between them. CDR3 size: 16 residues.

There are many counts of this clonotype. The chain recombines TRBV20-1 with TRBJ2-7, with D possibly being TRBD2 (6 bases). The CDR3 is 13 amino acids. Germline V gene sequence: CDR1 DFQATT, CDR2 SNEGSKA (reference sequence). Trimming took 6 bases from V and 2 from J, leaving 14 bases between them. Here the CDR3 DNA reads TGCAGTGCCCTCACCGGGAGTGCCTACGAGCAGTACTTC. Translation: CSALTGSAYEQYF.

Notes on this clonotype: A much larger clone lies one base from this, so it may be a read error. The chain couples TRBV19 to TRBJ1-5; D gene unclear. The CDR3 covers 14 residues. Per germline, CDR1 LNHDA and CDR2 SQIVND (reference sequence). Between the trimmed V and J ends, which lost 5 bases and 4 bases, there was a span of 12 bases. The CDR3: CASSGGPQNQPQHF. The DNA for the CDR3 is TGTGCCAGTAGTGGTGGTCCACAGAATCAGCCCCAGCATTTT. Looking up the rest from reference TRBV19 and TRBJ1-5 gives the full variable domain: DGGITQSPKYLFRKEGQNVTLSCEQNLNHDAMYWYRQDPGQGLRLIYYSQIVNDFQKGDIAEGYSVSREKKESFPLTVTSAQKNPTAFYLCASSGGPQNQPQHFGDGTRLSIL.

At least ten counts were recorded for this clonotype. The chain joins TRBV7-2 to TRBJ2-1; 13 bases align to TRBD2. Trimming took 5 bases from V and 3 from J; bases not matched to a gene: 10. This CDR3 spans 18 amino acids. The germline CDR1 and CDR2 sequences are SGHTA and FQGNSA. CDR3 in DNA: TGTGCCAGCAGCCAAAAAGGGACTAGCGGGACTCTCTACAATGAGCAGTTCTTC. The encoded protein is CASSQKGTSGTLYNEQFF.

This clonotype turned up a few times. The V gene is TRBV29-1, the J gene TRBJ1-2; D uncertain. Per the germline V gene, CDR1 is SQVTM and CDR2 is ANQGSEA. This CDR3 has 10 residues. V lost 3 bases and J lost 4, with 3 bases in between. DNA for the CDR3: TGCAGCGTTGACAGCTATGGCTACACCTTC. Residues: CSVDSYGYTF.

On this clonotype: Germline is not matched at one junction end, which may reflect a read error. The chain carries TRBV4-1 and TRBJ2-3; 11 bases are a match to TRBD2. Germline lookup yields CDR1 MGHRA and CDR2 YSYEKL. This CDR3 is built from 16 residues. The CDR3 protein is CASSGPGLAESDTRYF. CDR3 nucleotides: TGCGCCAGCAGTGGGCCGGGACTAGCGGAGTCAGATACGCGGTATTTT.

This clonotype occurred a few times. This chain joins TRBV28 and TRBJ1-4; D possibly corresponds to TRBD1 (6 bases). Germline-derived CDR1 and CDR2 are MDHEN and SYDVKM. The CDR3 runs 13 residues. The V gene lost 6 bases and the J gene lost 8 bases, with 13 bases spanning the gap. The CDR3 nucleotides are TGTGCCAGCAGCCTCGGACAGTTGGAAAAACTGTTTTTT. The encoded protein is CASSLGQLEKLFF.

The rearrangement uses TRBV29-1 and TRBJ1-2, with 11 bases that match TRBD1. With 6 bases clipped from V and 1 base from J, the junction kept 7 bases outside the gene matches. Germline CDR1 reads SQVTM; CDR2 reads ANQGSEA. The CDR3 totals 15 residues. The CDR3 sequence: CSVDWTGGLNYGYTF. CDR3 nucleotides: TGCAGCGTCGACTGGACAGGGGGCCTTAACTATGGCTACACCTTC.

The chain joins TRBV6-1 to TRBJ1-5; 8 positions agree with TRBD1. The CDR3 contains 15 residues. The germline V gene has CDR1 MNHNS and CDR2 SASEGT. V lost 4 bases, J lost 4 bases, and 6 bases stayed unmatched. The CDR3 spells CASSGPGGRNQPQHF. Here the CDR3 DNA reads TGTGCCAGCAGTGGTCCAGGGGGCCGAAATCAGCCCCAGCATTTT.

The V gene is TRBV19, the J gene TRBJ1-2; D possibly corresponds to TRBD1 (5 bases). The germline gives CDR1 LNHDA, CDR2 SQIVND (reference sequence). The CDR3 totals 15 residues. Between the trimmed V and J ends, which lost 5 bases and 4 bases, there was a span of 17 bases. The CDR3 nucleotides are TGTGCCAGTAGTCTCGCGGAGGGGCCTAGCTATGGCTACACCTTC. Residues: CASSLAEGPSYGYTF.

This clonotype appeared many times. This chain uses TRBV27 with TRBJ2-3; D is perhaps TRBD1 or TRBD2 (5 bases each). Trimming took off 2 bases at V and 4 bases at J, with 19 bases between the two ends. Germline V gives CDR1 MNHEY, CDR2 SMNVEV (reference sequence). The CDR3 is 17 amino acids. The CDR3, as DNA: TGTGCCAGCAGTTTAAGGGTGGGGGTCAAAAAGGCAGATACGCAGTATTTT. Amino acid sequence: CASSLRVGVKKADTQYF.

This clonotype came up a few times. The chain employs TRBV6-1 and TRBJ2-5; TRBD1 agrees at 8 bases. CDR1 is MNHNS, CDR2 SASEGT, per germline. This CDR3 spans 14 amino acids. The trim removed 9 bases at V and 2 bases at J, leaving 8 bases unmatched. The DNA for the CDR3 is TGTGCCAGTACTACAGGGGGAGTTCAAGAGACCCAGTACTTC. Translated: CASTTGGVQETQYF.

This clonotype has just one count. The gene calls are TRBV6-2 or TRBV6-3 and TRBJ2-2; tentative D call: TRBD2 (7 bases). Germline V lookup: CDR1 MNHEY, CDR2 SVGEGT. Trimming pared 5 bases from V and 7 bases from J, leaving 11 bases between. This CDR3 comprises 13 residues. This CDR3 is CASSGGGHGELFF. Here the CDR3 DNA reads TGTGCCAGCAGTGGGGGGGGGCACGGGGAGCTGTTTTTT.

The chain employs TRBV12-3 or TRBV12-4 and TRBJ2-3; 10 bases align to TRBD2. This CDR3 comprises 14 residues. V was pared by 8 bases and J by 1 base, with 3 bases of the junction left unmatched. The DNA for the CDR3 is TGTGCCAGCCGTACTAGCGGGGGCACAGATACGCAGTATTTT. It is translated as CASRTSGGTDTQYF.

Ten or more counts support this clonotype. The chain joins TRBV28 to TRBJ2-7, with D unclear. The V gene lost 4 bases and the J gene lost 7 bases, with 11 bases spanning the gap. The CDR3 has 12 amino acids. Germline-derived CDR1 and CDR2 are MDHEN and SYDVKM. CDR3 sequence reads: CASSSSRGEQYF. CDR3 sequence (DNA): TGTGCCAGCAGTTCCTCCCGTGGAGAGCAGTACTTC.

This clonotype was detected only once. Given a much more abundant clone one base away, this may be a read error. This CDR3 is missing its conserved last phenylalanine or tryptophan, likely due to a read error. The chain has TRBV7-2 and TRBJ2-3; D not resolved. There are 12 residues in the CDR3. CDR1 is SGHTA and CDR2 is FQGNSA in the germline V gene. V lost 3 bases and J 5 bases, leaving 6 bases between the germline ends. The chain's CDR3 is CASSFFGDTQYS. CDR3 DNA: TGTGCCAGCAGCTTTTTTGGAGATACGCAGTATTCT.

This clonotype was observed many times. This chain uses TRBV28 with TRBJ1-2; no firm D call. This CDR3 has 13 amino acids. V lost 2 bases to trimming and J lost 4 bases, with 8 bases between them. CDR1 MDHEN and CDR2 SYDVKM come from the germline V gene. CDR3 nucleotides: TGTGCCAGCAGTTTAAAGGCAGGCTATGGCTACACCTTC. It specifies CASSLKAGYGYTF.

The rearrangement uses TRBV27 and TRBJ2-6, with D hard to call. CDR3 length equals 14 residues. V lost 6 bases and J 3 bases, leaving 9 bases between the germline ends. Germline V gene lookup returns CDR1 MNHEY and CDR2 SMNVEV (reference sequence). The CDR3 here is CASSLLYGANVLTF. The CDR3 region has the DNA TGTGCCAGCAGCCTTCTGTATGGGGCCAACGTCCTGACTTTC.

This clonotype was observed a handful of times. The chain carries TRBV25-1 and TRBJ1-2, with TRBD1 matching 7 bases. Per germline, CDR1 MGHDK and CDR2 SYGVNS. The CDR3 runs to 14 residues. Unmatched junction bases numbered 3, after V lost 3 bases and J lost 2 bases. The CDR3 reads CASSEAGGNYGYTF. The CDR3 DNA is TGTGCCAGCAGTGAGGCAGGGGGAAACTATGGCTACACCTTC.

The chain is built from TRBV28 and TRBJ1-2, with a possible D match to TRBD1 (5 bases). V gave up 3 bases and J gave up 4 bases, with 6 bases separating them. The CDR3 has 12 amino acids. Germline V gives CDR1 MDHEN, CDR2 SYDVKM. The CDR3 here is CASSFGAYGYTF. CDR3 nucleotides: TGTGCCAGCAGTTTTGGGGCCTATGGCTACACCTTC.

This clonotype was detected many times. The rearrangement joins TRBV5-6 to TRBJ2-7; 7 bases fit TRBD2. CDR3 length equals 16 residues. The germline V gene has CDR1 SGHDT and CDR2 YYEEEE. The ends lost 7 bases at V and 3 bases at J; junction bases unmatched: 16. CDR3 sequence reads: CASVQSGGGMLYEQYF. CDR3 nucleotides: TGTGCCAGCGTTCAATCGGGAGGCGGGATGCTCTACGAGCAGTACTTC. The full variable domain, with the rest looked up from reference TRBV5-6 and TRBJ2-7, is DAGVTQSPTHLIKTRGQQVTLRCSPKSGHDTVSWYQQALGQGPQFIFQYYEEEERQRGNFPDRFSGHQFPNYSSELNVNALLLGDSALYLCASVQSGGGMLYEQYFGPGTRLTVT.

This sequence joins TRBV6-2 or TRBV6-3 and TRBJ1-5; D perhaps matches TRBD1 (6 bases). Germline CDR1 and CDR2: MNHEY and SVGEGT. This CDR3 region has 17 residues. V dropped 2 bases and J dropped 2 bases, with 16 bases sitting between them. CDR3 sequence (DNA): TGTGCCAGCAGTTACGCACCCAAAGGGGGTGGCAATCAGCCCCAGCATTTT. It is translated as CASSYAPKGGGNQPQHF.

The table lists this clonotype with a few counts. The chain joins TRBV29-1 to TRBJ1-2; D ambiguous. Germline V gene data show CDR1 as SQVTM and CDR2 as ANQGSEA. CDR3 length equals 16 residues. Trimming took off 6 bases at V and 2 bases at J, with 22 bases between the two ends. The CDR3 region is CSVAYGVGRSNYGYTF. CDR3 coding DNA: TGCAGCGTCGCATACGGGGTGGGCAGATCCAACTATGGCTACACCTTC.

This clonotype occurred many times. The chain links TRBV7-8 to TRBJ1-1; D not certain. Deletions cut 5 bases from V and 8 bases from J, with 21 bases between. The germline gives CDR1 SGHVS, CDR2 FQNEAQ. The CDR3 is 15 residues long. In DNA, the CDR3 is TGTGCCAGCAGCCTCAACCGCCGTAGGGCAGTCGAAGCTTTCTTT. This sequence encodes CASSLNRRRAVEAFF. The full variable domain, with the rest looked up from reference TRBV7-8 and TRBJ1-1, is GAGVSQSPRYKVAKRGQDVALRCDPISGHVSLFWYQQALGQGPEFLTYFQNEAQLDKSGLPSDRFFAERPEGSVSTLKIQRTQQEDSAVYLCASSLNRRRAVEAFFGQGTRLTVV.

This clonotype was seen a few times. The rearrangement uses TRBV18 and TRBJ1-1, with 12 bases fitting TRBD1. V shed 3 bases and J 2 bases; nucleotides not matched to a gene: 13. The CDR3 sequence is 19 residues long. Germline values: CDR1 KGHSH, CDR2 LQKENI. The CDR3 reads CASSPMIPGQGAPNTEAFF. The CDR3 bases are TGTGCCAGCTCACCCATGATACCGGGACAGGGGGCTCCAAACACTGAAGCTTTCTTT. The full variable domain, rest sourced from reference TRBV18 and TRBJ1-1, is NAGVMQNPRHLVRRRGQEARLRCSPMKGHSHVYWYRQLPEEGLKFMVYLQKENIIDESGMPKERFSAEFPKEGPSILRIQQVVRGDSAAYFCASSPMIPGQGAPNTEAFFGQGTRLTVV.

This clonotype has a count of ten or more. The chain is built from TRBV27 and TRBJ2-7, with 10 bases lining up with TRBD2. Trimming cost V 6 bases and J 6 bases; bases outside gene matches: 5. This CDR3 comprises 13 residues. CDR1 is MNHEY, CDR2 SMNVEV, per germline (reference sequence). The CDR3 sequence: CASSPSGRTEQYF. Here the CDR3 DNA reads TGTGCCAGCAGCCCTAGCGGGAGAACCGAGCAGTACTTC.

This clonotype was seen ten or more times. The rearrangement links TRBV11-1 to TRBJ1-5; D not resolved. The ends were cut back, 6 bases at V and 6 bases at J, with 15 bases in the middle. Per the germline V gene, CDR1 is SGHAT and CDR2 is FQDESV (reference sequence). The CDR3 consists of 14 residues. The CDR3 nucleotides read TGTGCCAGCAGTCTAGGGAATTCGGGTCAGCCCCAGCATTTT. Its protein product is CASSLGNSGQPQHF.

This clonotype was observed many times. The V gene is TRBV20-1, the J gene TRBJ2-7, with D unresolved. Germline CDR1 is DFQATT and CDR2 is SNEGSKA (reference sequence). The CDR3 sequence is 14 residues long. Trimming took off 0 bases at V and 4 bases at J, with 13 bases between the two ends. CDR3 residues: CSARDVEKGYEQYF. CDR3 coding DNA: TGCAGTGCTAGAGATGTGGAAAAGGGATACGAGCAGTACTTC.